This record looks at one T cell receptor (beta chain) sequence and its context. Assay used: immunoSEQ multiplex PCR; TCRdb lists only in-frame clones, some missing. The table has about 11,000 clones, roughly 30% seen once. The data are from a study of graft-versus-host responses after intestinal transplantation. The wider study: Recipients underwent multivisceral, liver-intestinal, or isolated intestinal transplants. Every transplant recipient was induced with anti-thymocyte globulin, then maintained on tacrolimus and steroids for about 3 years.

The CDR3 sequence is 14 residues long. Per the germline V gene, CDR1 is KGHSH and CDR2 is LQKENI. V lost 1 base and J lost 8, with 14 bases in between. Post-reaction sorting isolated proliferating CFSE-low CD3+CD4+ and CD3+CD8+ responders. General study points: Among circulating GvH clones, peak levels were associated with early post-transplant declines in HvG clones.

The chain joins TRBV18 to TRBJ1-1, with D maybe TRBD1 (6 bases). Material: alloreactive CD4+ T cells from a mixed lymphocyte reaction culture, obtained before transplantation. This sample's subset: CFSE-low proliferating T cells sorted from approximately 6-day pre-transplant mixed lymphocyte reaction (GvH or HvG direction). The origin of this receptor is a human patient who was an organ donor for intestinal transplantation. The CDR3 nucleotides are TGTGCCAGCTCACCACAGCTACAGGGCCTCGAAGCTTTCTTT. It yields the protein CASSPQLQGLEAFF.